The 7 T cell receptor beta chains presented below share a single source sample, sequenced in a study of CD8 T cells in ankylosing spondylitis. TCRdb ran MiXCR on the 5' RACE reads and lists one entry per CDR3 protein. Here the sample spans 200,000 to 300,000 distinct CDR3 sequences, 30% to 40% being singletons. Sample: blood, either unsorted or a sorted T cell fraction (not recorded which). The receptor set was obtained from a male donor with ankylosing spondylitis or in good health (not recorded which).

The chain is built from TRBV29-1 and TRBJ2-1, with TRBD2 matching over 7 bases. The V and J ends lost 4 bases and 0 bases, in that order; junction bases with no gene match: 9. The CDR3 spans 16 residues. Germline CDR1 is SQVTM and CDR2 is ANQGSEA. CDR3 residues: CSVVGGRLSSYNEQFF. CDR3 in DNA: TGCAGCGTTGTGGGGGGGAGGTTAAGCTCCTACAATGAGCAGTTCTTC.

The V call is TRBV5-6, the J call TRBJ2-3, with unresolved D. V was clipped by 3 bases and J by 4 bases, with 15 bases between them. The CDR3 spans 15 residues. CDR1 is SGHDT, CDR2 YYEEEE, per germline. The CDR3 nucleotides read TGTGCCAGCAGCTGGTGGGGAAGTTCCTCAGATACGCAGTATTTT. Protein sequence: CASSWWGSSSDTQYF.

This clonotype has just a few counts. This chain connects TRBV6-6 to TRBJ1-1, with D uncertain. The CDR3 loop spans 12 amino acids. V was trimmed by 7 bases and J by 5 bases, leaving 11 bases between them. Germline V gene data show CDR1 as MNHNY and CDR2 as SVGAGI (reference sequence). The CDR3 protein is CASKVDRTEAFF. The DNA for the CDR3 is TGTGCCAGCAAGGTGGATAGGACTGAAGCTTTCTTT.

The rearrangement uses TRBV24-1 and TRBJ2-3, with 8 bases identical to TRBD1. The trim removed 3 bases at V and 0 bases at J, leaving 7 bases unmatched. This CDR3 region has 17 residues. Germline V gene sequence: CDR1 KGHDR, CDR2 SFDVKD. The CDR3: CATSDLAGTGSTDTQYF. In DNA form, the CDR3 reads TGTGCCACCAGTGATCTCGCCGGGACAGGCAGCACAGATACGCAGTATTTT.

V is TRBV5-1 and J is TRBJ2-1; possibly TRBD2 for D (5 bases). CDR3 length: 15 amino acids. Trimming removed 4 bases from V and 7 bases from J, with 18 bases in between. Germline V CDR1 and CDR2: SGHRS, YFSETQ. The CDR3 spells CASSPAGVMGNEQFF. The CDR3 DNA follows: TGCGCCAGCAGCCCGGCCGGGGTCATGGGGAATGAGCAGTTCTTC.

The chain links TRBV28 to TRBJ2-7, with 10 bases aligning to TRBD2. Germline lookup yields CDR1 MDHEN and CDR2 SYDVKM. The CDR3 sequence is 15 residues long. The V and J ends lost 2 bases and 7 bases, in that order; junction bases with no gene match: 8. DNA for the CDR3: TGTGCCAGCAGTTTACTAGCGGGGGCCTCGGAAGAGCAGTACTTC. Translated, it gives CASSLLAGASEEQYF.

The rearrangement links TRBV11-2 to TRBJ2-3, with 9 bases identical to TRBD2. This CDR3 contains 15 residues. The V gene's germline CDR1 is SGHAT and CDR2 FQNNGV. V was clipped by 4 bases and J by 4 bases; unmatched bases: 6. The CDR3, as DNA: TGTGCCAGCAGCTACCTGGCTAGCGGGGCAGATACGCAGTATTTT. Translating it yields CASSYLASGADTQYF.